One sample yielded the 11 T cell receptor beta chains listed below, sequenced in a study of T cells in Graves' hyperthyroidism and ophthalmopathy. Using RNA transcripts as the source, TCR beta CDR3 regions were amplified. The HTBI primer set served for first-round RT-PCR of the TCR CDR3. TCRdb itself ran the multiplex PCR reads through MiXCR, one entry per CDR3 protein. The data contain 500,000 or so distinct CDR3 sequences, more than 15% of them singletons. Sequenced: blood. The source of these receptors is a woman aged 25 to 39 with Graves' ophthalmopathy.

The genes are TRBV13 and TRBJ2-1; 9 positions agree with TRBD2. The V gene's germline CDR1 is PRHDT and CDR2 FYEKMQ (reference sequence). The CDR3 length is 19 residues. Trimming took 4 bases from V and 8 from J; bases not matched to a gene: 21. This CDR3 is CASSSIWRVGTSFADEQFF. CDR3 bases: TGTGCCAGCAGCTCTATATGGCGAGTGGGGACTAGCTTTGCCGATGAGCAGTTCTTC.

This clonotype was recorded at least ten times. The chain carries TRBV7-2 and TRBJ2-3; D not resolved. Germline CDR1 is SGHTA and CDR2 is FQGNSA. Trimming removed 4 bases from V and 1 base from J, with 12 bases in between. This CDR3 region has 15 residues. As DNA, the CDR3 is TGTGCCAGCAGCTCTCGGACGGTCGGCACAGATACGCAGTATTTT. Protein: CASSSRTVGTDTQYF.

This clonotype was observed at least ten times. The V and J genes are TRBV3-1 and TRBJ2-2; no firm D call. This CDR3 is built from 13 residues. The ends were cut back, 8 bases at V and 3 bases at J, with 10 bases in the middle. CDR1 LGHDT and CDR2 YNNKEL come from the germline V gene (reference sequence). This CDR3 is CASSSLDTGELFF. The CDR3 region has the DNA TGTGCCAGCTCCTCCCTCGACACCGGGGAGCTGTTTTTT.

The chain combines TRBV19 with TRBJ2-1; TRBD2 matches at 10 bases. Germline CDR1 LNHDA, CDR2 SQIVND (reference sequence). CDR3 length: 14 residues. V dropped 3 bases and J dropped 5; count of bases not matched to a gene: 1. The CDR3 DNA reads TGTGCCAGTAGTATTACTAGCGGGAACAATGAGCAGTTCTTC. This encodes CASSITSGNNEQFF.

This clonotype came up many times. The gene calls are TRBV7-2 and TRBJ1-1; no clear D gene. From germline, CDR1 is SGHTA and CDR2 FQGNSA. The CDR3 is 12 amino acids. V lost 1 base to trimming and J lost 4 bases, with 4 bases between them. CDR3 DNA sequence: TGTGCCAGCAGCTTAGTAAGCACTGAAGCTTTCTTT. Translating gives CASSLVSTEAFF.

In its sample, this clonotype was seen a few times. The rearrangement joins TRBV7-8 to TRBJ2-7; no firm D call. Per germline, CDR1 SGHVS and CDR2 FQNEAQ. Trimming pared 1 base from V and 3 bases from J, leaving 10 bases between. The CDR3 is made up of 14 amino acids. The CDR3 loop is CASSLGLDRYEQYF. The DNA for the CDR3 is TGTGCCAGCAGCTTAGGGCTGGACCGCTACGAGCAGTACTTC.

CDR3 in amino acids: CATRQGQLNTEAFF. In DNA, the CDR3 is TGTGCCACCCGCCAGGGACAACTGAACACTGAAGCTTTCTTT. The rearrangement uses TRBV19 and TRBJ1-1; maybe TRBD1 (6 bases). This CDR3 is built from 14 residues. V was shortened by 10 bases and J by 0 bases, with 15 bases between the two germline ends. Germline CDR1 reads LNHDA; CDR2 reads SQIVND (reference sequence).

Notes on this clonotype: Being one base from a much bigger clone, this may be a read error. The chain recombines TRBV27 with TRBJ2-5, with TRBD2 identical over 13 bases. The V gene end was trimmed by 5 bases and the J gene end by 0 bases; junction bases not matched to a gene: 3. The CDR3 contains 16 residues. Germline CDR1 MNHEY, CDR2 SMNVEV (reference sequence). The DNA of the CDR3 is TGTGCCAGCAGTCTTGGGACTAGCGGGAACCAAGAGACCCAGTACTTC. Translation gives CASSLGTSGNQETQYF.

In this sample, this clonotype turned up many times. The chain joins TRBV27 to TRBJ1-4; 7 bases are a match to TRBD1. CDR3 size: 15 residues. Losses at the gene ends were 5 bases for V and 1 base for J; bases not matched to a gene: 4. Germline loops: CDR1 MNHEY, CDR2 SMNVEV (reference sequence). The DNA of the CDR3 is TGTGCCAGCAGTCTACAGGGGCTAACTAATGAAAAACTGTTTTTT. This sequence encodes CASSLQGLTNEKLFF.

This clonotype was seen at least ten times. CDR3 sequence (DNA): TGCAGTGCTCCTCGGGACAGCTCCTACGAGCAGTACTTC. Its translation: CSAPRDSSYEQYF. This chain links TRBV20-1 with TRBJ2-7; 7 bases agree with TRBD1. V lost 5 bases and J lost 0; bases outside the gene matches: 4. This CDR3 contains 13 residues. Germline CDR1 DFQATT, CDR2 SNEGSKA (reference sequence).

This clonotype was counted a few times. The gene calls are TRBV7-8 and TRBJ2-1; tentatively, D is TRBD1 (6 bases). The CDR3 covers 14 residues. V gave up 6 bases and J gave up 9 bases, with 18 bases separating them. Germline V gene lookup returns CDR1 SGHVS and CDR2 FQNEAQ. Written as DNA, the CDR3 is TGTGCCAGCAGACCAGGGGCAGGGATTGTTGAGCAGTTCTTC. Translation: CASRPGAGIVEQFF.